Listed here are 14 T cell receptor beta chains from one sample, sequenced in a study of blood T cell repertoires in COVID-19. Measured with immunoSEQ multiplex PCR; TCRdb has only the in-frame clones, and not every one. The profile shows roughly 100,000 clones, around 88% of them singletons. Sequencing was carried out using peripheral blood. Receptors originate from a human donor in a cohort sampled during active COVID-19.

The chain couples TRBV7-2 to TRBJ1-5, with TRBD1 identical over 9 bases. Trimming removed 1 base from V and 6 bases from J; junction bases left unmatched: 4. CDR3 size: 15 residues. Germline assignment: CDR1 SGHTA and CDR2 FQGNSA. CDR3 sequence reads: CASSLETGGGQPQHF. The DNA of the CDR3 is TGTGCCAGCAGCTTAGAAACAGGGGGCGGTCAGCCCCAGCATTTT.

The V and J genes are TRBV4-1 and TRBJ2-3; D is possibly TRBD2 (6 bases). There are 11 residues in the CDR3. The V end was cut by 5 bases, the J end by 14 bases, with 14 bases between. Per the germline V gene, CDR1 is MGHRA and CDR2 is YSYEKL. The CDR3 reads CASSSRLEVYF. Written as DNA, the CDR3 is TGCGCCAGCAGCTCACGACTAGAGGTGTATTTT.

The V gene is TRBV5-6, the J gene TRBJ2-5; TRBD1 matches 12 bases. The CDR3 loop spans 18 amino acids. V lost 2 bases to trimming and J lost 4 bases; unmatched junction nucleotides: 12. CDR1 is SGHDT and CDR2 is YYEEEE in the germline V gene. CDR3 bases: TGTGCCAGCAGCTTCACTGCCGGGACAGGGGGCTTCGTAGAGACCCAGTACTTC. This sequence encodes CASSFTAGTGGFVETQYF.

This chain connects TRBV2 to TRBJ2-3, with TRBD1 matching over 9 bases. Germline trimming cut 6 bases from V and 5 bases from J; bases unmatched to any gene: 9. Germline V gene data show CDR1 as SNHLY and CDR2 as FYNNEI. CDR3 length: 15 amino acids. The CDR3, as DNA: TGTGCCAGCAGCCCACAGGGGGCGCATCAAGATACGCAGTATTTT. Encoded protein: CASSPQGAHQDTQYF.

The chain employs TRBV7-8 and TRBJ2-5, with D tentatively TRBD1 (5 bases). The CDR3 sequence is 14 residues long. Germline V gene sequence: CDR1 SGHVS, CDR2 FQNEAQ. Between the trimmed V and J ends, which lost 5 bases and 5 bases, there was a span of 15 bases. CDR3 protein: CASSTYQGGETQYF. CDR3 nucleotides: TGTGCCAGCAGCACCTACCAGGGCGGCGAGACCCAGTACTTC. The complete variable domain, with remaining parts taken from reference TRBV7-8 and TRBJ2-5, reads GAGVSQSPRYKVAKRGQDVALRCDPISGHVSLFWYQQALGQGPEFLTYFQNEAQLDKSGLPSDRFFAERPEGSVSTLKIQRTQQEDSAVYLCASSTYQGGETQYFGPGTRLLVL.

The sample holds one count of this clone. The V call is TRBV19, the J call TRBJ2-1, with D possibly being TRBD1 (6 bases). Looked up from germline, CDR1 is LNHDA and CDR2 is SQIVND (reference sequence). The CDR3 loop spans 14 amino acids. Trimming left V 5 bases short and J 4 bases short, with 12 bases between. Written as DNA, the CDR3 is TGTGCCAGTAGTCTGGCAGGGGAGTACAATGAGCAGTTCTTC. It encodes CASSLAGEYNEQFF.

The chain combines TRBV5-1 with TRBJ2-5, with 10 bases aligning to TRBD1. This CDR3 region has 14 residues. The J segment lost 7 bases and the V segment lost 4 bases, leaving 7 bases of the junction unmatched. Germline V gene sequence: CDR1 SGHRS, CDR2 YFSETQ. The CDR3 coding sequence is TGCGCCAGCAGCCTAGGACAGGGGGTTGGGACCCAGTACTTC. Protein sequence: CASSLGQGVGTQYF.

The DNA of the CDR3 is TGTGCCAGCAGCCACCCAAGACAGTACTCCTACGAGCAGTACTTC. Protein product: CASSHPRQYSYEQYF. This chain joins TRBV14 and TRBJ2-7, with D maybe TRBD1 (5 bases). V was cut by 3 bases and J by 0 bases, with 12 bases left in between. CDR3 length equals 15 residues. CDR1 and CDR2 from the germline V gene are SGHDN and FVKESK.

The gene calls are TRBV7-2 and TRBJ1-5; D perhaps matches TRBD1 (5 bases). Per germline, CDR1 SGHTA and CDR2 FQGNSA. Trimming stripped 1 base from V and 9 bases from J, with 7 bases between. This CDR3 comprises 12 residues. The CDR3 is CASSLGGGPQHF. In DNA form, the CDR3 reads TGTGCCAGCAGCTTAGGGGGGGGGCCCCAGCATTTT.

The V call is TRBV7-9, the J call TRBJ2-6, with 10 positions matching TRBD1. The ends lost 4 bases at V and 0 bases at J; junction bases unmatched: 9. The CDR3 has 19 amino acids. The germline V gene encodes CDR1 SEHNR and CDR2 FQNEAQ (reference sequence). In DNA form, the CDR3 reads TGTGCCAGCAGCTCAAGCGGACAGGGGGGATCCTCTGGGGCCAACGTCCTGACTTTC. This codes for CASSSSGQGGSSGANVLTF.

The chain's CDR3 is CATSGDDLGQLNNSPLHF. CDR3 DNA: TGTGCCACCAGCGGCGATGACCTGGGACAGTTAAATAATTCACCCCTCCACTTT. This chain uses TRBV15 with TRBJ1-6; 7 bases are shared with TRBD1. Germline values: CDR1 LNHNV, CDR2 YYDKDF (reference sequence). Germline trimming cut 5 bases from V and 5 bases from J; bases unmatched to any gene: 15. The CDR3 consists of 18 residues.

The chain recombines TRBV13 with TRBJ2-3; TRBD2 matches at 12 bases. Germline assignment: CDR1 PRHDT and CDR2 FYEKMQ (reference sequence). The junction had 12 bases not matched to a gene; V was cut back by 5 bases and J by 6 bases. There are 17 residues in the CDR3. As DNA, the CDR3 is TGTGCCAGCAGCACGACTTCTAGCGGGGGGGCGTGGGATACGCAGTATTTT. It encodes CASSTTSSGGAWDTQYF.

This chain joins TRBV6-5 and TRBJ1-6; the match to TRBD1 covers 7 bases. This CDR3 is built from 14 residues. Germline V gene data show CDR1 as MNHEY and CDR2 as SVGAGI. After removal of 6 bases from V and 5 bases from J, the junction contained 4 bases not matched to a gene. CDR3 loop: CASSLDRNNSPLHF. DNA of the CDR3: TGTGCCAGCAGCCTGGACAGGAATAATTCACCCCTCCACTTT.

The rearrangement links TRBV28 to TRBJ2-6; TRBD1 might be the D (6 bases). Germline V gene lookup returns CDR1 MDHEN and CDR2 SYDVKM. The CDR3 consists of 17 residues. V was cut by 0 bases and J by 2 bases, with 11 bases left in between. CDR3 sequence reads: CASSLWGRGAGANVLTF. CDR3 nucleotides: TGTGCCAGCAGTTTATGGGGCAGGGGAGCTGGGGCCAACGTCCTGACTTTC.